This TCR beta chain was identified during a study of post-analysis software for immune sequencing data (dated by TCRdb to the mid-2010s). As for the study more broadly: Relapsing-remitting, secondary progressive and progressive-relapsing multiple sclerosis were recorded as disease courses, and subtype annotation was lacking for some patients. The patient repertoires were compared against fewer than twelve previously published healthy control repertoires obtained from donors aged about 6 to 26 years. A subset of samples was prepared in parallel using single-end sample barcoding, then pooled and co-amplified after Illumina adapter ligation.

The table lists this clonotype with a few counts. Its antigen is unknown. Base qualities are not recorded, but no much larger clone differs from it by a single base. The investigation overall reported the following: Direct clustering with F measure showed strong co-clustering of samples prepared in the same batch, prompting a batch-effect correction. Four or five TRBV segments, including TRBV5-6, TRBV5-1 and TRBV20-1, were significantly more frequent in patients than controls. Significantly lower normalized Chao1 diversity was found in multiple sclerosis patients than in controls, suggesting substantial peripheral T-cell clonal expansion. The control group was slightly older than the multiple sclerosis patient group.

Receptors were amplified or captured by PCR. The sequencer was an Illumina HiSeq 2500. To reduce PCR and sequencing biases, unique molecular identifiers were built into the TCR beta cDNA libraries. Some 500,000 cDNA molecules were obtained for every 1 to 10 million input T cells, so each molecule roughly corresponded to one T cell. The same protocol used for the earlier healthy control dataset was applied to prepare and sequence the patient libraries. Samples belonging to the same batch were prepared together, multiplexed and sequenced on a shared HiSeq lane. The study's own analysis went as follows. Raw barcoded reads were processed with MIGEC, discarding single-read molecular identifier groups before consensus assembly and CDR3 extraction. Clonotype tables were post-analysed with VDJtools, and diversity was normalized by down-sampling all datasets to the smallest sample size. In repertoire overlap clustering, CDR3 amino acid sequences, but not nucleotide sequences, were matched to correct batch-related cross-sample contamination. TCRdb itself trimmed the public reads at Q25 with fastp, ran MiXCR and retained productive beta chains. Merged by CDR3 protein, the rows form single entries marked with the most common genes and DNA. TCRdb assigned the V and J calls; the authors' analysis was not used. The sample table records about 400,000 distinct CDR3 sequences; less than 40% of these occur just once. The ten biggest clones cover 13% of the sample.

TCR beta repertoires were profiled from peripheral blood of more than ten young patients with multiple sclerosis to demonstrate the VDJtools post-analysis software. The multiple sclerosis patients were children and adolescents between roughly 6 and 17 years of age. The CDR3 covers 14 residues, taking in both the cysteine and the phenylalanine. Only CDR3 DNA remains: 42 bases, in frame from the first base. Deletion took 1 base off V and 1 base off J, with a span of 10 bases between the germline ends. The germline V gene (reference sequence) sets CDR1 to DFQATT and CDR2 to SNEGSKA. The chain was built from TRBV20-1 and TRBJ1-1; the D gene is not confidently resolved. Sample: blood. This TCR was sampled from a girl between 5 and 17 years old with multiple sclerosis. The CDR3 corresponds to CSARAGTGNTEAFF. The bases read TGCAGTGCTAGAGCCGGAACCGGGAACACTGAAGCTTTCTTT.